Following are 26 T cell receptor beta chains from one sample sequenced in a study of T cell repertoires in cytomegalovirus infection. TCRdb independently ran MiXCR on the reads; one entry per CDR3 protein. The sample has some 920,000 distinct CDR3 sequences; roughly 30% are singletons. No antigen has been identified for these receptors. Sequences were derived from cultured CD8+ T cells from PBMCs, sampled from culture after CMV antigen stimulation. These receptors all come from a human donor in good health (CMV status not recorded). Some clones in this sample may be carry-over from other donors' samples.

The rearrangement joins TRBV10-3 to TRBJ1-3; 10 bases map to TRBD1. Germline CDR1 and CDR2: ENHRY and SYGVKD. With V trimmed by 7 bases and J by 1 base, 10 bases remained unmatched. The CDR3 runs to 17 residues. This chain's CDR3 is CAIMSRDRGWSGNTIYF. As DNA, the CDR3 is TGTGCCATCATGAGCCGGGACAGGGGATGGTCTGGAAACACCATATATTTT.

This clonotype was counted between two and nine times. The V call is TRBV2, the J call TRBJ2-7; 8 bases agree with TRBD2. The junction had 8 bases not matched to a gene; V was cut back by 6 bases and J by 7 bases. This CDR3 is 13 amino acids long. Germline values: CDR1 SNHLY, CDR2 FYNNEI. The CDR3 region has the DNA TGTGCCAGCAGCCCCGGGGGGGCAAGTGAGCAGTACTTC. As protein: CASSPGGASEQYF. Based on the CDR3 plus reference TRBV2 and TRBJ2-7, the full variable domain is EPEVTQTPSHQVTQMGQEVILRCVPISNHLYFYWYRQILGQKVEFLVSFYNNEISEKSEIFDDQFSVERPDGSNFTLKIRSTKLEDSAMYFCASSPGGASEQYFGPGTRLTVT.

The table lists this clonotype with a few counts. V and J are TRBV12-3 or TRBV12-4 and TRBJ1-2, with 8 bases matching TRBD1. This CDR3 region has 17 residues. Trimming took 5 bases from V and 7 from J; bases not matched to a gene: 18. This CDR3 reads CASSLTPGGGTGTGYTF. The CDR3 region has the DNA TGTGCCAGCAGTCTCACCCCTGGGGGGGGGACAGGTACTGGCTACACCTTC.

This clonotype was seen ten or more times. The chain carries TRBV20-1 and TRBJ2-5; D is undetermined. The CDR3 has 12 amino acids. With 4 bases removed from V and 7 bases from J, the gap between germline ends came to 13 bases. Germline V gene data show CDR1 as DFQATT and CDR2 as SNEGSKA (reference sequence). CDR3 sequence: CSAMNTPGTQYF. The CDR3 DNA is TGCAGTGCTATGAACACTCCGGGGACCCAGTACTTC.

The chain couples TRBV6-5 to TRBJ1-5; 7 positions agree with TRBD1. CDR1 and CDR2 (germline): MNHEY, SVGAGI. Trimming cost V 0 bases and J 5 bases; bases outside gene matches: 4. CDR3 size: 15 residues. CDR3 sequence (DNA): TGTGCCAGCAGTTACTCACAGGGGTCGGATCAGCCCCAGCATTTT. Amino acids: CASSYSQGSDQPQHF.

The rearrangement uses TRBV12-3 or TRBV12-4 and TRBJ1-1; tentatively, D is TRBD1 (5 bases). This CDR3 spans 15 amino acids. V was shortened by 5 bases and J by 3 bases, with 16 bases between the two germline ends. CDR3 residues: CASSPWGGIDTEAFF. The CDR3 DNA reads as TGTGCCAGCAGTCCCTGGGGGGGGATCGACACTGAAGCTTTCTTT.

This clonotype was found a few times. V is TRBV7-9 and J is TRBJ2-5; 16 bases line up with TRBD2. The CDR3 length is 18 residues. After removal of 0 bases from V and 3 bases from J, the junction contained 4 bases not matched to a gene. From germline, CDR1 is SEHNR and CDR2 FQNEAQ (reference sequence). CDR3 region: CASSLAGTSGGAEETQYF. CDR3 DNA: TGTGCCAGCAGCTTAGCCGGGACTAGCGGGGGGGCTGAAGAGACCCAGTACTTC.

This clonotype was found a few times. The CDR3, as DNA: TGTGCCAGCAGCTCCGACAGGGAGGGCGGCTACACCTTC. Translating gives CASSSDREGGYTF. The gene calls are TRBV7-6 and TRBJ1-2, with TRBD1 matching over 7 bases. After removal of 4 bases from V and 8 bases from J, the junction contained 7 bases not matched to a gene. The CDR3 runs 13 residues. Germline loops: CDR1 SGHVS, CDR2 FNYEAQ.

This clonotype was counted a few times. The chain links TRBV9 to TRBJ2-1; TRBD1 is a possible D gene (5 bases). Per the germline V gene, CDR1 is SGDLS and CDR2 is YYNGEE. This CDR3 region has 15 residues. V lost 0 bases, J lost 1 base, and 8 bases lay in between. The CDR3 is CASSVVSGSYNEQFF. CDR3 bases: TGTGCCAGCAGCGTAGTTTCAGGGTCCTACAATGAGCAGTTCTTC.

The rearrangement uses TRBV29-1 and TRBJ2-1; D uncertain. Germline V lookup: CDR1 SQVTM, CDR2 ANQGSEA. V lost 4 bases, J lost 0 bases, and 10 bases lay in between. This CDR3 is built from 14 residues. CDR3 nucleotide sequence: TGCAGCGTTGCTAGTCGTCGCTCCTACAATGAGCAGTTCTTC. Translation: CSVASRRSYNEQFF.

A few counts support this clonotype. This sequence joins TRBV7-6 and TRBJ1-2; D perhaps matches TRBD1 (6 bases). V was pared by 6 bases and J by 4 bases, with 12 bases between. The CDR3 totals 13 residues. Germline V lookup: CDR1 SGHVS, CDR2 FNYEAQ. The CDR3 nucleotides read TGTGCCAGCAGATCAGACAGGAGCTATGGCTACACCTTC. Its protein is CASRSDRSYGYTF.

V usage is TRBV7-4 and J usage is TRBJ2-6, with D perhaps assigned TRBD1 or TRBD2 (5 bases each). This CDR3 is 18 amino acids long. Trimming stripped 5 bases from V and 2 bases from J, with 19 bases between. From germline, CDR1 is SGHVT and CDR2 SQSDAQ. The CDR3 region has the DNA TGTGCCAGCAGCACACCCGGGACGACCGTCGCTGGGGCCAACGTCCTGACTTTC. It specifies CASSTPGTTVAGANVLTF.

The chain carries TRBV28 and TRBJ2-7, with D possibly TRBD2 on 6 matching bases. Germline V gives CDR1 MDHEN, CDR2 SYDVKM. The CDR3 sequence is 15 residues long. CDR3 amino acids: CANSAPVRGTYEQYV. Here the CDR3 DNA reads TGTGCCAACAGTGCCCCCGTTCGGGGGACCTACGAGCAGTACGTC.

This sequence joins TRBV3-1 and TRBJ1-3; D unclear. The CDR3 covers 11 residues. From germline, CDR1 is LGHDT and CDR2 YNNKEL (reference sequence). V was clipped by 4 bases and J by 13 bases, with 11 bases between them. The CDR3 loop reads CASSLGPIIYF. The CDR3 nucleotides are TGTGCCAGCAGCCTTGGCCCCATTATATATTTT.

For the CDR3, the DNA is TGTGCCAGCAGCTTGGAGCGGGAGGGCCCCTACAATGAGCAGTTCTTC. Protein: CASSLEREGPYNEQFF. The chain is built from TRBV5-6 and TRBJ2-1, with 10 nucleotides matching TRBD2. Losses at the gene ends were 0 bases for V and 2 bases for J; bases not matched to a gene: 2. The CDR3 loop spans 16 amino acids. Germline CDR1 SGHDT, CDR2 YYEEEE.

The J gene is TRBJ2-2, the V gene TRBV2; the D call may be TRBD1 or TRBD2 (6 bases each). CDR1 is SNHLY, CDR2 FYNNEI, per germline. This CDR3 region has 14 residues. V was shortened by 7 bases and J by 5 bases, with 14 bases between the two germline ends. CDR3: CASILQGLTGELFF. CDR3 bases: TGTGCCAGCATTCTACAGGGACTTACCGGGGAGCTGTTTTTT.

This clonotype was seen repeatedly, ten times or more. J is TRBJ1-5 and V is TRBV12-3 or TRBV12-4, with D unclear. V was trimmed by 6 bases and J by 4 bases, leaving 10 bases between them. The CDR3 runs 13 residues. CDR3 sequence: CASSLPGNQPQHF. DNA of the CDR3: TGTGCCAGCAGCCTACCGGGTAATCAGCCCCAGCATTTT.

This clonotype appeared a few times. The chain has TRBV7-9 and TRBJ2-7; no clear D gene. V lost 5 bases and J 3 bases, leaving 14 bases between the germline ends. The CDR3 extends over 14 amino acids. Germline V gives CDR1 SEHNR, CDR2 FQNEAQ (reference sequence). The CDR3 reads CASSPTELYYEQYF. For the CDR3, the DNA is TGTGCCAGCAGCCCAACCGAGCTCTACTACGAGCAGTACTTC.

A few counts support this clonotype. This chain connects TRBV7-8 to TRBJ2-7; 16 nucleotides align to TRBD2. Per germline, CDR1 SGHVS and CDR2 FQNEAQ. With V trimmed by 4 bases and J by 7 bases, 7 bases remained unmatched. This CDR3 spans 16 amino acids. The CDR3, as DNA: TGTGCCAGCAGCTGGGGGACTAGCGGGGGGGCATGGGAGCAGTACTTC. It codes for CASSWGTSGGAWEQYF.

The chain combines TRBV5-1 with TRBJ2-5; 9 positions agree with TRBD2. This CDR3 contains 16 residues. Trimming at V came to 2 bases and at J to 2 bases, leaving 7 bases not matched to a gene. Germline lookup yields CDR1 SGHRS and CDR2 YFSETQ. Here the CDR3 DNA reads TGCGCCAGCAGCTTATCAGCGGGGGGTTTTCAAGAGACCCAGTACTTC. Translated, it gives CASSLSAGGFQETQYF.

The DNA for the CDR3 is TGTGCCAGCAGCTTAGCGCATGGGGCCAACGTCCTGACTTTC. Its translation is CASSLAHGANVLTF. The chain links TRBV7-9 to TRBJ2-6; D gene unclear. Looked up from germline, CDR1 is SEHNR and CDR2 is FQNEAQ (reference sequence). Between the trimmed V and J ends, which lost 0 bases and 3 bases, there was a span of 3 bases. The CDR3 loop spans 14 amino acids.

V is TRBV11-2 and J is TRBJ2-2; 10 bases are shared with TRBD2. V gave up 3 bases and J gave up 1 base; unmatched junction bases: 8. This CDR3 is 18 amino acids long. Germline values: CDR1 SGHAT, CDR2 FQNNGV. The CDR3 region is CASSFGLAGAMNTGELFF. The CDR3 DNA sequence: TGTGCCAGCAGCTTCGGGCTAGCGGGGGCCATGAACACCGGGGAGCTGTTTTTT.

The V call is TRBV6-8, the J call TRBJ1-2; tentatively, D is TRBD1 (5 bases). This CDR3 is built from 13 residues. CDR1 MNHGY and CDR2 SAAAGT come from the germline V gene. Trimming stripped 0 bases from V and 6 bases from J, with 8 bases between. The CDR3 reads CASSYSTRDGYTF. The CDR3 DNA follows: TGTGCCAGCAGTTACTCGACCAGGGATGGCTACACCTTC.

The genes are TRBV2 and TRBJ2-3; no definite D call. This CDR3 is 11 amino acids long. V was cut by 8 bases and J by 2 bases, with 5 bases left in between. Germline CDR1 and CDR2: SNHLY and FYNNEI. CDR3 sequence: CASLDTDTQYF. For the CDR3, the DNA is TGTGCCAGCTTGGACACAGATACGCAGTATTTT.

Only a few counts were recorded for this clonotype. V and J are TRBV12-5 and TRBJ1-1; D is undetermined. Deletions cut 3 bases from V and 1 base from J, with 9 bases between. CDR1 and CDR2 (germline): LGHNT, FRNRAP. The CDR3 is made up of 14 amino acids. The CDR3 reads CASGFSAQNTEAFF. The CDR3 DNA sequence: TGTGCTAGTGGTTTTTCGGCCCAGAACACTGAAGCTTTCTTT.

The chain employs TRBV6-2 or TRBV6-3 and TRBJ2-1; the D gene could be TRBD1 or TRBD2 (5 bases each). Trimming took 5 bases from V and 1 from J, leaving 12 bases between them. Germline CDR1 MNHEY, CDR2 SVGEGT. The CDR3 loop spans 15 amino acids. This CDR3 reads CASSAGSESYNEQFF. DNA for the CDR3: TGTGCCAGCAGTGCAGGGAGCGAGTCCTACAATGAGCAGTTCTTC.